This note documents a single T cell receptor beta chain sequence. The antigen remains undetermined. The V and J ends lost 6 bases and 0 bases respectively, with 23 bases between them. The CDR3 has 18 amino acids. The V gene's germline CDR1 is MNHEY and CDR2 SVGEGT. The sample originates from a study of T-cell memory formation after mild COVID-19. Study-wide background: There were largely donor-specific TCR clusters.

Study outcomes and limitations: The main location of contracting CD4+ clones was CM and EM, and that of contracting CD8+ clones was EMRA.

TCRdb ran MiXCR on the 5' RACE reads and lists one entry per CDR3 protein. The sample records 170,000 or so distinct CDR3 sequences, about 20% being singletons. What was sequenced was PBMCs or a T cell subset sorted from them (not recorded which). The J gene is TRBJ1-1, the V gene TRBV6-2 or TRBV6-3; tentatively, D is TRBD1 (6 bases). The sequence came from an adult woman who had mild COVID-19 (a few samples of this study predate the infection). Cell type and time point are not known. In nucleotides, the CDR3 is TGTGCCAGCAGGCGCCCTGTCACAGGGCCGGCGGTGAACACTGAAGCTTTCTTT. This gives the protein CASRRPVTGPAVNTEAFF.